Listed below are T cell receptor beta chains from one sample, sequenced in a study of CD8 T cells in Susac syndrome. TCRdb independently ran MiXCR on the immunoSEQ multiplex PCR reads; one entry per CDR3 protein. Among roughly 200,000 distinct CDR3 sequences listed, about 95% were seen once. The sample comprised CD4+ T cells from PBMCs. The receptor source for this set is a human donor with multiple sclerosis. Each CDR3 is given with its conserved first and last residue. Each record gives: CDR3 length, V gene, D gene, J gene, CDR3 protein, CDR3 DNA. A D gene is named only where the DNA matches it firmly.

length: 13
V: TRBV11-2
D: TRBD2
J: TRBJ2-1
CDR3: CASKVAGVVEQFF
DNA: TGTGCCAGCAAGGTAGCGGGGGTTGTTGAGCAGTTCTTC

length: 14
V: TRBV29-1
D: TRBD1
J: TRBJ1-1
CDR3: CSVDPTGQGAEAFF
DNA: TGCAGCGTTGATCCTACCGGACAGGGGGCTGAAGCTTTCTTT

length: 13
V: TRBV2
D: -
J: TRBJ1-2
CDR3: CASSLDSGNGYTF
DNA: TGTGCCAGCAGCCTGGACAGTGGGAATGGCTACACCTTC

length: 15
V: TRBV23-1
D: -
J: TRBJ1-2
CDR3: CASSQSKGRDYGYTF
DNA: TGCGCCAGCAGTCAATCCAAAGGACGGGACTATGGCTACACCTTC

length: 13
V: TRBV5-1
D: -
J: TRBJ2-1
CDR3: CASSPTGWDEQFF
DNA: TGCGCCAGCAGCCCTACGGGTTGGGATGAGCAGTTCTTC

length: 14
V: TRBV3-1
D: -
J: TRBJ1-1
CDR3: CASSPPAGSTEAFF
DNA: TGTGCCAGCAGCCCTCCGGCGGGGAGCACTGAAGCTTTCTTT

length: 13
V: TRBV2
D: -
J: TRBJ1-2
CDR3: CASSEMGTTGYTF
DNA: TGTGCCAGCAGTGAGATGGGGACCACTGGCTACACCTTC

length: 13
V: TRBV20-1
D: -
J: TRBJ1-1
CDR3: CSARGQPNTEAFF
DNA: TGCAGTGCTAGGGGCCAACCTAACACTGAAGCTTTCTTT

length: 13
V: TRBV5-4
D: -
J: TRBJ2-5
CDR3: CASTNQGRKTQYF
DNA: TGTGCCAGTACGAATCAGGGGCGGAAGACCCAGTACTTC

length: 14
V: TRBV5-6
D: -
J: TRBJ1-6
CDR3: CASSKWQRGSPLHF
DNA: TGTGCCAGCAGCAAGTGGCAGCGAGGCTCACCCCTCCACTTT

length: 15
V: TRBV19
D: -
J: TRBJ1-2
CDR3: CASSTPGQGGYGYTF
DNA: TGTGCCAGTAGTACCCCAGGGCAGGGCGGCTATGGCTACACCTTC

length: 15
V: TRBV30
D: TRBD2
J: TRBJ2-1
CDR3: CACMGGVRSYNEQFF
DNA: TGTGCCTGCATGGGGGGGGTAAGGTCCTACAATGAGCAGTTCTTC